The 3 T cell receptor beta chains presented below share a single source sample, sequenced in a study of blood T cell repertoires in COVID-19. This table comes from immunoSEQ multiplex PCR, and its TCRdb copy is limited to in-frame clones, with some not included. The sample gives some 70,000 clones, 73% of which show up once; roughly 23% is in the top ten. Sequencing input: peripheral blood. The receptors stem from a man between 60 and 75 years old with acute or convalescent COVID-19.

In this sample, this clone turned up once. This rearrangement joins TRBV28 to TRBJ2-3; 7 bases fit TRBD1. The CDR3 length is 16 residues. J gave up 4 bases and V 3 bases, and 10 bases lay outside the gene matches. Germline V gene data show CDR1 as MDHEN and CDR2 as SYDVKM. CDR3 sequence reads: CASSFSTGPGPDTQYF. The DNA for the CDR3 is TGTGCCAGCAGTTTCTCGACAGGGCCGGGCCCAGATACGCAGTATTTT.

This clone was seen a single time. The rearrangement uses TRBV30 and TRBJ1-1, with D unclear. Between the trimmed V and J ends, which lost 5 bases and 1 base, there was a span of 11 bases. The CDR3 runs 13 residues. Germline V lookup: CDR1 GTSNPN, CDR2 SVGIG (reference sequence). CDR3 in amino acids: CAWWEIQNTEAFF. In DNA form, the CDR3 reads TGTGCCTGGTGGGAGATTCAGAACACTGAAGCTTTCTTT. The full variable domain, rest sourced from reference TRBV30 and TRBJ1-1, is SQTIHQWPATLVQPVGSPLSLECTVEGTSNPNLYWYRQAAGRGLQLLFYSVGIGQISSEVPQNLSASRPQDRQFILSSKKLLLSDSGFYLCAWWEIQNTEAFFGQGTRLTVV.

The V gene is TRBV20-1, the J gene TRBJ1-1; the D is unclear. The germline V and J ends were trimmed by 3 bases and 3 bases, with 11 bases remaining between them. The germline V gene encodes CDR1 DFQATT and CDR2 SNEGSKA (reference sequence). CDR3 length: 13 residues. CDR3 in amino acids: CSASMGGDTEAFF. CDR3 DNA sequence: TGCAGTGCTAGTATGGGCGGGGACACTGAAGCTTTCTTT.